Below, 30 T cell receptor beta chains from the same sample are listed, as sequenced in a study of shared clonotypes between healthy human individuals. CD45RO negativity and positive selection for CCR7 defined naive CD8 cells, a population that excluded terminally differentiated effector memory CD45RA+ cells. TCRdb's copy holds only in-frame clones and misses some; the assay was immunoSEQ multiplex PCR. The data hold millions of clones, with about 95% observed a single time. Sequencing was carried out using naive CD8+ T cells sorted from blood. These receptor sequences come from a man aged 18 to 29 in good health.

The gene calls are TRBV29-1 and TRBJ1-2, with unresolved D. Germline V CDR1 and CDR2: SQVTM, ANQGSEA. The CDR3 contains 10 residues. V was pared by 7 bases and J by 4 bases, with 7 bases between. In DNA form, the CDR3 reads TGCAGCGGCGGACTCTATGGCTACACCTTC. It is translated as CSGGLYGYTF.

V and J are TRBV14 and TRBJ2-5; perhaps TRBD2 as D (5 bases). V was cut by 1 base and J by 7 bases, with 7 bases left in between. Germline V gene data show CDR1 as SGHDN and CDR2 as FVKESK. The CDR3 contains 12 residues. CDR3 sequence (DNA): TGTGCCAGCAGCCAAGCTGGAGGGACCCAGTACTTC. It translates to CASSQAGGTQYF.

Notes on this clone: Different DNA sequences within this sample yield the same CDR3. The V call is TRBV5-1, the J call TRBJ1-1, with D perhaps matching TRBD1 (5 bases). The CDR3 sequence is 13 residues long. Trimming cost V 2 bases and J 3 bases, with 8 bases left between them. Germline V gene lookup returns CDR1 SGHRS and CDR2 YFSETQ. The CDR3 region has the DNA TGCGCCAGCAGCTTAGGGGAGGACACTGAAGCTTTCTTT. This sequence encodes CASSLGEDTEAFF.

The CDR3, as DNA: TGTGCCAGCAGTGAGTGGACAGGGCTTAATTCACCCCTCCACTTT. This codes for CASSEWTGLNSPLHF. This sequence joins TRBV6-1 and TRBJ1-6, with TRBD1 identical over 8 bases. Germline CDR1 reads MNHNS; CDR2 reads SASEGT. The CDR3 extends over 15 amino acids. With 3 bases clipped from V and 6 bases from J, the junction kept 4 bases outside the gene matches.

The chain combines TRBV4-2 with TRBJ1-5; D remains ambiguous. The ends were cut back, 0 bases at V and 0 bases at J, with 6 bases in the middle. In germline, CDR1 is LGHNA, CDR2 YNFKEQ. The CDR3 consists of 15 residues. The CDR3: CASSQEGYSNQPQHF. In DNA form, the CDR3 reads TGTGCCAGCAGCCAAGAGGGATATAGCAATCAGCCCCAGCATTTT.

The chain links TRBV27 to TRBJ2-2; D is possibly TRBD2 (6 bases). The CDR3 is made up of 13 amino acids. Germline CDR1 MNHEY, CDR2 SMNVEV (reference sequence). The ends were cut back, 5 bases at V and 6 bases at J, with 10 bases in the middle. CDR3 sequence: CASSRTGAGELFF. The CDR3 DNA is TGTGCCAGCAGTCGCACGGGGGCCGGGGAGCTGTTTTTT.

The J gene is TRBJ1-6, the V gene TRBV5-4; TRBD1 is a possible D gene (5 bases). Germline-derived CDR1 and CDR2 are SGHNT and YYREEE (reference sequence). This CDR3 has 15 residues. The V and J ends lost 0 bases and 6 bases respectively, with 10 bases between them. CDR3 nucleotide sequence: TGTGCCAGCAGCTTGGAAGGGGAGGGTAATTCACCCCTCCACTTT. This gives the protein CASSLEGEGNSPLHF.

This clone was seen more than once but under ten times. The chain couples TRBV10-2 to TRBJ2-1; TRBD2 aligns across 10 bases. V lost 7 bases, J lost 2 bases, and 8 bases stayed unmatched. CDR3 size: 16 residues. CDR1 is WSHSY and CDR2 is SAAADI in the germline V gene. The CDR3 spells CASNRLAGDPYNEQFF. The CDR3 nucleotides are TGCGCCAGCAACCGCCTAGCGGGAGACCCCTACAATGAGCAGTTCTTC.

Comment on this clone: The sample carries other DNA sequences with the same CDR3. The chain carries TRBV5-1 and TRBJ1-2, with 7 bases matching TRBD1. V gave up 0 bases and J gave up 6 bases; unmatched junction bases: 5. The CDR3 has 14 amino acids. Germline V CDR1 and CDR2: SGHRS, YFSETQ. CDR3 sequence: CASSLGQGYDGYTF. As DNA, the CDR3 is TGCGCCAGCAGCTTGGGACAGGGATATGATGGCTACACCTTC.

The CDR3 sequence: CASSLWLPDSFYEQYF. Written as DNA, the CDR3 is TGTGCCAGCAGTTTGTGGCTCCCCGATTCTTTCTACGAGCAGTACTTC. The J gene is TRBJ2-7, the V gene TRBV28; D unclear. V was clipped by 3 bases and J by 3 bases, with 18 bases between them. From germline, CDR1 is MDHEN and CDR2 SYDVKM. The CDR3 extends over 16 amino acids.

About this clone: The germline gene is not matched at one end of the junction; a read error may be the cause. Other nucleotide sequences in the sample specify the same CDR3. The V gene is TRBV7-9, the J gene TRBJ1-1, with TRBD1 matching over 8 bases. This CDR3 comprises 15 residues. Germline-derived CDR1 and CDR2 are SEHNR and FQNEAQ (reference sequence). The DNA of the CDR3 is TGTGCCAGCAGCCTAGCCCAGGGGGCGCGCACTGAAGCTTTCTTT. This gives the protein CASSLAQGARTEAFF.

V is TRBV30 and J is TRBJ2-5, with a tentative D call TRBD1 (6 bases). The V end lost 3 bases, the J end lost 4 bases, and 18 bases lay between the germline ends. This CDR3 comprises 15 residues. CDR1 and CDR2 (germline): GTSNPN, SVGIG (reference sequence). The CDR3 sequence is CAWSPKQGIGETQYF. DNA for the CDR3: TGTGCCTGGAGCCCCAAACAGGGAATAGGAGAGACCCAGTACTTC. The full variable domain, in which reference TRBV30 and TRBJ2-5 provide the parts outside the CDR3, is SQTIHQWPATLVQPVGSPLSLECTVEGTSNPNLYWYRQAAGRGLQLLFYSVGIGQISSEVPQNLSASRPQDRQFILSSKKLLLSDSGFYLCAWSPKQGIGETQYFGPGTRLLVL.

V and J are TRBV4-3 and TRBJ2-3, with 8 bases aligning to TRBD1. With V trimmed by 0 bases and J by 3 bases, 8 bases remained unmatched. The CDR3 length is 17 residues. Per the germline V gene, CDR1 is LGHNA and CDR2 is YSLEER. CDR3 sequence: CASSQDGETGETDTQYF. CDR3 DNA: TGCGCCAGCAGCCAAGATGGCGAGACAGGGGAAACAGATACGCAGTATTTT.

This chain connects TRBV10-2 to TRBJ2-2; 8 bases are shared with TRBD2. Germline trimming cut 2 bases from V and 6 bases from J; bases unmatched to any gene: 2. The CDR3 is 14 amino acids. Germline CDR1 WSHSY, CDR2 SAAADI. In nucleotides, the CDR3 is TGCGCCAGCAGTGAGCTAGCGGGTCCCGGGGAGCTGTTTTTT. As protein: CASSELAGPGELFF.

V and J are TRBV27 and TRBJ1-2; D perhaps matches TRBD1 (5 bases). V lost 3 bases, J lost 4 bases, and 12 bases lay in between. Germline V gives CDR1 MNHEY, CDR2 SMNVEV (reference sequence). This CDR3 contains 14 residues. The CDR3 DNA sequence: TGTGCCAGCAGTTTTGTGGGGACCGGCTATGGCTACACCTTC. This translates into CASSFVGTGYGYTF.

The V call is TRBV14, the J call TRBJ1-2; tentatively, D is TRBD1 (5 bases). The CDR3 length is 14 residues. Germline V lookup: CDR1 SGHDN, CDR2 FVKESK. Trimming took off 1 base at V and 2 bases at J, with 8 bases between the two ends. CDR3 nucleotides: TGTGCCAGCAGCCAAGCCGGGACCAACTATGGCTACACCTTC. Its protein product is CASSQAGTNYGYTF.

This sequence joins TRBV29-1 and TRBJ2-2; the D is unclear. V was clipped by 0 bases and J by 2 bases, with 7 bases between them. Germline loops: CDR1 SQVTM, CDR2 ANQGSEA. The CDR3 length is 14 residues. This CDR3 reads CSVEDRTNTGELFF. CDR3 nucleotide sequence: TGCAGCGTTGAAGATCGCACTAACACCGGGGAGCTGTTTTTT.

V gene TRBV4-1 combines with J gene TRBJ1-2; tentatively, D is TRBD1 (6 bases). The CDR3 covers 15 residues. The V end was cut by 1 base, the J end by 5 bases, with 14 bases between. Germline V lookup: CDR1 MGHRA, CDR2 YSYEKL. The CDR3 DNA sequence: TGCGCCAGCAGCCAAGCGTGGGACACGCTGTATGGCTACACCTTC. Residues: CASSQAWDTLYGYTF.

This clone was seen a handful of times. This sample also contains other DNA sequences that code for the same CDR3. The chain employs TRBV6-5 and TRBJ1-2; a weak D match, TRBD1 (6 bases). The CDR3 totals 13 residues. Germline CDR1 MNHEY, CDR2 SVGAGI. V lost 2 bases to trimming and J lost 8 bases, with 12 bases between them. The CDR3 reads CASSYLQGSGYTF. CDR3 in DNA: TGTGCCAGCAGTTACCTACAGGGATCGGGCTACACCTTC.

As for this clone: This sample includes further DNA sequences coding for the same CDR3. The gene calls are TRBV19 and TRBJ2-7; D ambiguous. Trimming left V 5 bases short and J 0 bases short, with 8 bases between. CDR1 is LNHDA and CDR2 is SQIVND in the germline V gene (reference sequence). This CDR3 contains 13 residues. CDR3 sequence (DNA): TGTGCCAGTAGTTTTGCGAACTCCTACGAGCAGTACTTC. Protein product: CASSFANSYEQYF.

Note on this clone: This same CDR3 is encoded by further DNA sequences in the sample. The chain couples TRBV6-5 to TRBJ2-7; TRBD2 agrees at 8 bases. Germline values: CDR1 MNHEY, CDR2 SVGAGI. This CDR3 contains 14 residues. Losses at the gene ends were 2 bases for V and 5 bases for J; bases not matched to a gene: 5. CDR3 protein: CASSYGPGGDEQYF. CDR3 DNA sequence: TGTGCCAGCAGTTACGGCCCGGGGGGGGACGAGCAGTACTTC.

The chain carries TRBV20-1 and TRBJ2-1; D is ambiguous. CDR1 is DFQATT, CDR2 SNEGSKA, per germline (reference sequence). The CDR3 is made up of 11 amino acids. Trimming pared 2 bases from V and 6 bases from J, leaving 5 bases between. CDR3 in amino acids: CSARFGNEQFF. In DNA form, the CDR3 reads TGCAGTGCTAGATTCGGCAATGAGCAGTTCTTC.

This clone was found once. The chain uses TRBV4-3 and TRBJ1-2; D possibly corresponds to TRBD1 (6 bases). The ends were cut back, 0 bases at V and 4 bases at J, with 21 bases in the middle. CDR1 and CDR2 from the germline V gene are LGHNA and YSLEER. The CDR3 loop spans 18 amino acids. CDR3 DNA sequence: TGCGCCAGCAGCCAAGATTCGGTCGGGGGGGGCCGAGGCTATGGCTACACCTTC. It yields the protein CASSQDSVGGGRGYGYTF.

The V gene is TRBV4-3, the J gene TRBJ2-6, with D possibly being TRBD2 (5 bases). Trimming cost V 0 bases and J 0 bases, with 15 bases left between them. Germline values: CDR1 LGHNA, CDR2 YSLEER. The CDR3 length is 19 residues. CDR3 in amino acids: CASSQESGEPISGANVLTF. The CDR3 DNA is TGCGCCAGCAGCCAAGAATCCGGGGAACCTATCTCTGGGGCCAACGTCCTGACTTTC.

The V gene is TRBV7-9, the J gene TRBJ2-2; D is possibly TRBD1 or TRBD2 (5 bases each). CDR3 size: 13 residues. Per the germline V gene, CDR1 is SEHNR and CDR2 is FQNEAQ (reference sequence). Trimming cost V 9 bases and J 5 bases, with 13 bases left between them. CDR3 protein: CASMGPSTGELFF. DNA of the CDR3: TGTGCCAGTATGGGACCCTCTACCGGGGAGCTGTTTTTT.

In DNA, the CDR3 is TGTGCCAGCAGCTTTGGTGCTCCCACCGGGGAGCTGTTTTTT. It codes for CASSFGAPTGELFF. This chain connects TRBV13 to TRBJ2-2; D unresolved. The CDR3 runs 14 residues. Looked up from germline, CDR1 is PRHDT and CDR2 is FYEKMQ (reference sequence). The V and J ends lost 3 bases and 4 bases respectively, with 9 bases between them.

The chain joins TRBV28 to TRBJ2-3, with a possible D match to TRBD2 (5 bases). Germline lookup yields CDR1 MDHEN and CDR2 SYDVKM. V lost 0 bases and J lost 2, with 21 bases in between. The CDR3 consists of 19 residues. DNA of the CDR3: TGTGCCAGCAGTTTATGTCAATGGAGGTGGCGGAGGCACACAGATACGCAGTATTTT. As protein: CASSLCQWRWRRHTDTQYF.

J is TRBJ1-2 and V is TRBV28; 10 positions match TRBD1. The V gene's germline CDR1 is MDHEN and CDR2 SYDVKM. The CDR3 totals 16 residues. Trimming removed 6 bases from V and 4 bases from J; junction bases left unmatched: 11. CDR3 DNA sequence: TGTGCCAGCAGACCCGCCCGGGACAGGGGTATCTATGGCTACACCTTC. This translates into CASRPARDRGIYGYTF.

The rearrangement uses TRBV6-5 and TRBJ2-1; 9 bases are a match to TRBD1. V gave up 5 bases and J gave up 9 bases; unmatched junction bases: 8. Germline CDR1 reads MNHEY; CDR2 reads SVGAGI. The CDR3 extends over 14 amino acids. CDR3 protein: CASSPGTGHAEQFF. CDR3 nucleotides: TGTGCCAGCAGTCCCGGGACAGGGCATGCTGAGCAGTTCTTC.

The chain uses TRBV5-1 and TRBJ2-2; 7 bases match TRBD2. Germline values: CDR1 SGHRS, CDR2 YFSETQ. The CDR3 contains 19 residues. V dropped 0 bases and J dropped 3; count of bases not matched to a gene: 14. CDR3 sequence reads: CASSLGSRWGGSDTGELFF. The CDR3 region has the DNA TGCGCCAGCAGCTTGGGTTCAAGATGGGGAGGGTCGGACACCGGGGAGCTGTTTTTT.